This record looks at one TCR beta chain sequence and its context. J gave up 2 bases and V 4 bases, and 8 bases lay outside the gene matches. CDR1 is LNHDA, CDR2 SQIVND, per germline (reference sequence). The CDR3 is made up of 16 amino acids. These data are taken from a study of control samples from healthy donors and cancer patients. Libraries were prepared by immunoSEQ multiplex PCR; TCRdb keeps only in-frame clonotypes and omits some of them. The sample carries over 150,000 clones, about 91% recorded once. The receptor was isolated from a woman in her forties in good health. The chain carries TRBV19 and TRBJ1-1; TRBD1 aligns across 9 bases. Sequencing was carried out using blood. CDR3: CASSRWTGVRNTEAFF. The CDR3 nucleotides are TGTGCCAGTAGTAGATGGACAGGGGTAAGAAACACTGAAGCTTTCTTT.